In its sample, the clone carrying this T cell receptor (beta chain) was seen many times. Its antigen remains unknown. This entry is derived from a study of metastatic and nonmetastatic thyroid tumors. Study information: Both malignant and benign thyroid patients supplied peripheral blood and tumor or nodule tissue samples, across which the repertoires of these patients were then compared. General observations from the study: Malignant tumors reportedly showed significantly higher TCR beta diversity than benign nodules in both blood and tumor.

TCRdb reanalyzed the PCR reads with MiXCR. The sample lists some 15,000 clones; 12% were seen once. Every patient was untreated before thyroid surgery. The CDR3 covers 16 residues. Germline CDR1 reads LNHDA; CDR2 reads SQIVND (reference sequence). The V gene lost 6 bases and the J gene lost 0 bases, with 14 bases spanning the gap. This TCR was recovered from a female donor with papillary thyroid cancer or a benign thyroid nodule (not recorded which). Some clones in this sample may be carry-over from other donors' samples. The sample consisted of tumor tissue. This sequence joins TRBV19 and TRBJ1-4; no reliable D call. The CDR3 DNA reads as TGTGCCAGTAGGCCCGGGAGAGAAACAACTAATGAAAAACTGTTTTTT. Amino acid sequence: CASRPGRETTNEKLFF.